Listed here are 21 T cell receptor beta chains from one sample, sequenced in a study of T cell repertoires in cytomegalovirus infection. No cognate antigen is known for these TCRs. TCRdb redid the calling of the reads with MiXCR, one entry per CDR3 protein. Of about 35,000 distinct CDR3 sequences listed, roughly half are singletons. The sequencing here drew on CD8+ T cells from cultured PBMCs, taken from culture after CMV antigen stimulation. The source of these receptors is a human donor in good health (CMV status not recorded). Some clones in this sample may be carry-over from other donors' samples.

The rearrangement links TRBV20-1 to TRBJ2-1; maybe TRBD2 (6 bases). This CDR3 region has 14 residues. The V end was cut by 6 bases, the J end by 6 bases, with 18 bases between. The germline V gene has CDR1 DFQATT and CDR2 SNEGSKA (reference sequence). CDR3 DNA: TGCAGTGCCCGGGAGTACCTCTCGGGCAATGAGCAGTTCTTC. This codes for CSAREYLSGNEQFF.

Only one count was recorded for this clonotype. The chain is built from TRBV15 and TRBJ2-7; 12 bases are a match to TRBD2. This CDR3 has 15 amino acids. Losses at the gene ends were 1 base for V and 2 bases for J; bases not matched to a gene: 0. Germline-derived CDR1 and CDR2 are LNHNV and YYDKDF (reference sequence). CDR3 region: CATSRGTSGTYEQYF. CDR3 coding DNA: TGTGCCACCAGCAGAGGGACTAGCGGGACCTACGAGCAGTACTTC. Full variable domain (outside the CDR3, taken from reference TRBV15 and TRBJ2-7): DAMVIQNPRYQVTQFGKPVTLSCSQTLNHNVMYWYQQKSSQAPKLLFHYYDKDFNNEADTPDNFQSRRPNTSFCFLDIRSPGLGDTAMYLCATSRGTSGTYEQYFGPGTRLTVT.

The CDR3 region is CASSPAGYYEQYF. CDR3 nucleotides: TGTGCCAGCAGCCCGGCAGGGTACTACGAGCAGTACTTC. V and J are TRBV7-2 and TRBJ2-7; a possible D gene is TRBD1 (5 bases). The V gene lost 5 bases and the J gene lost 3 bases, with 11 bases spanning the gap. The CDR3 length is 13 residues. The V gene's germline CDR1 is SGHTA and CDR2 FQGNSA.

This clonotype was counted at least ten times. V gene TRBV2 combines with J gene TRBJ2-3, with D perhaps matching TRBD2 (6 bases). Germline V CDR1 and CDR2: SNHLY, FYNNEI. The ends were cut back, 10 bases at V and 3 bases at J, with 20 bases in the middle. The CDR3 spans 15 residues. The CDR3 protein is CATPPEGLETDTQYF. In nucleotides, the CDR3 is TGTGCCACCCCCCCGGAGGGGTTGGAGACAGATACGCAGTATTTT.

This clonotype showed up just a few times. V usage is TRBV4-1 and J usage is TRBJ1-2; D possibly corresponds to TRBD1 (5 bases). Germline CDR1 MGHRA, CDR2 YSYEKL. The CDR3 is 13 amino acids. Trimming removed 0 bases from V and 8 bases from J, with 10 bases in between. The DNA of the CDR3 is TGCGCCAGCAGCCAAGATCGGTGGGGGGGCTACACCTTC. Translation: CASSQDRWGGYTF.

V usage is TRBV4-1 and J usage is TRBJ2-2, with D perhaps given as TRBD1 or TRBD2 (5 bases each). Trimming left V 5 bases short and J 4 bases short, with 5 bases between. The CDR3 has 12 amino acids. Looked up from germline, CDR1 is MGHRA and CDR2 is YSYEKL. The CDR3 region has the DNA TGCGCCAGCAGCGGGGGCACCGGGGAGCTGTTTTTT. Translation: CASSGGTGELFF.

This clonotype occurred many times. The chain couples TRBV7-9 to TRBJ1-6; TRBD1 is a possible D gene (5 bases). V was pared by 5 bases and J by 9 bases, with 23 bases between. The CDR3 covers 17 residues. Germline-derived CDR1 and CDR2 are SEHNR and FQNEAQ (reference sequence). The CDR3 coding sequence is TGTGCCAGCAGCCCCGCCGGGGAGGGGACTGGAAGTTCACCCCTCCACTTT. Translating gives CASSPAGEGTGSSPLHF.

The V and J genes are TRBV13 and TRBJ2-1; 8 bases fit TRBD2. The CDR3 has 15 residues. Trimming took 6 bases from V and 10 from J; bases not matched to a gene: 14. CDR1 and CDR2 from the germline V gene are PRHDT and FYEKMQ (reference sequence). The CDR3 nucleotides are TGTGCCAGCAGTTCCGGGACTAGTCGGGCCTGGGAGCAGTTCTTC. This sequence encodes CASSSGTSRAWEQFF.

To note about this clonotype: This could be a read error, since a much larger clone is one nucleotide away. This chain joins TRBV27 and TRBJ1-4; D unresolved. The CDR3 spans 14 residues. The ends were cut back, 5 bases at V and 0 bases at J, with 7 bases in the middle. The germline V gene has CDR1 MNHEY and CDR2 SMNVEV (reference sequence). The CDR3 spells CASSDGATNEKLFF. CDR3 DNA sequence: TGTGCCAGCAGTGACGGAGCAACTAATGAAAAACTGTTTTTT.

The CDR3 here is CASEGQGPSALGADTQYF. As DNA, the CDR3 is TGTGCCAGCGAGGGACAAGGGCCTAGCGCCTTGGGCGCAGATACGCAGTATTTT. The V and J genes are TRBV7-4 and TRBJ2-3; possibly TRBD1 or TRBD2 for D (6 bases each). The germline CDR1 and CDR2 sequences are SGHVT and SQSDAQ. V gave up 8 bases and J gave up 4 bases, with 28 bases separating them. The length of the CDR3 is 18 residues.

The rearrangement joins TRBV11-2 to TRBJ2-7; the D gene could be TRBD1 or TRBD2 (5 bases each). The length of the CDR3 is 15 residues. V lost 5 bases, J lost 0 bases, and 14 bases lay in between. Germline V lookup: CDR1 SGHAT, CDR2 FQNNGV. CDR3 amino acids: CASSLGTALSYEQYF. DNA for the CDR3: TGTGCCAGCAGCCTAGGGACGGCCCTCTCCTACGAGCAGTACTTC.

The CDR3 spells CASRGDRGTEGTGELFF. Here the CDR3 DNA reads TGTGCCAGCCGTGGCGATCGCGGAACGGAGGGGACCGGGGAGCTGTTTTTT. The chain is built from TRBV6-6 and TRBJ2-2; a possible D gene is TRBD2 (6 bases). Germline V lookup: CDR1 MNHNY, CDR2 SVGAGI (reference sequence). Between the trimmed V and J ends, which lost 8 bases and 5 bases, there was a span of 24 bases. This CDR3 contains 17 residues.

The chain links TRBV7-2 to TRBJ1-2, with a tentative D call TRBD1 (5 bases). The CDR3 sequence is 14 residues long. The germline V gene has CDR1 SGHTA and CDR2 FQGNSA. The V gene lost 6 bases and the J gene lost 1 base, with 12 bases spanning the gap. The CDR3 DNA is TGTGCCAGCAGTGAAGGGGACGGTAACTATGGCTACACCTTC. It translates to CASSEGDGNYGYTF. Based on the CDR3 plus reference TRBV7-2 and TRBJ1-2, the full variable domain is GAGVSQSPSNKVTEKGKDVELRCDPISGHTALYWYRQSLGQGLEFLIYFQGNSAPDKSGLPSDRFSAERTGGSVSTLTIQRTQQEDSAVYLCASSEGDGNYGYTFGSGTRLTVV.

There are many counts of this clonotype. The CDR3 DNA is TGTGCCAGTAGTAGGACAGGGCCCAATGAGCAGTTCTTC. It specifies CASSRTGPNEQFF. J is TRBJ2-1 and V is TRBV19, with 8 bases lining up with TRBD1. The V and J ends lost 4 bases and 6 bases, in that order; junction bases with no gene match: 2. The CDR3 extends over 13 amino acids. Germline loops: CDR1 LNHDA, CDR2 SQIVND (reference sequence).

The rearrangement links TRBV6-1 to TRBJ2-4, with 9 bases fitting TRBD1. The CDR3 runs to 14 residues. Germline assignment: CDR1 MNHNS and CDR2 SASEGT. The trim removed 4 bases at V and 7 bases at J, leaving 5 bases unmatched. This CDR3 is CASSAQGAGNIQYF. The CDR3 DNA reads as TGTGCCAGCAGTGCACAGGGGGCGGGGAACATTCAGTACTTC.

The rearrangement links TRBV6-8 to TRBJ2-1, with a possible D match to TRBD2 (6 bases). The germline gives CDR1 MNHGY, CDR2 SAAAGT. V gave up 0 bases and J gave up 3 bases, with 12 bases separating them. CDR3 length equals 16 residues. Here the CDR3 reads CASSYSPEGLYNEQFF. In DNA, the CDR3 is TGTGCCAGCAGTTACTCTCCGGAGGGCCTCTACAATGAGCAGTTCTTC.

This rearrangement joins TRBV7-9 to TRBJ2-1; D not certain. This CDR3 comprises 14 residues. In germline, CDR1 is SEHNR, CDR2 FQNEAQ (reference sequence). Trimming removed 6 bases from V and 4 bases from J, with 13 bases in between. The CDR3 loop reads CASSLNGVYNEQFF. In DNA form, the CDR3 reads TGTGCCAGCAGTCTCAATGGGGTTTACAATGAGCAGTTCTTC.

The chain recombines TRBV12-3 or TRBV12-4 with TRBJ2-1; maybe TRBD1 (6 bases). V was shortened by 6 bases and J by 2 bases, with 11 bases between the two germline ends. This CDR3 has 14 amino acids. CDR3 region: CASRDGTTYNEQFF. The CDR3, as DNA: TGTGCCAGCAGGGACGGGACAACCTACAATGAGCAGTTCTTC.

This chain links TRBV5-1 with TRBJ1-2, with D possibly being TRBD1 (5 bases). The V gene's germline CDR1 is SGHRS and CDR2 YFSETQ. This CDR3 region has 13 residues. V lost 4 bases to trimming and J lost 1 base, with 8 bases between them. The CDR3 region has the DNA TGCGCCAGCAGCCCCGACAGTAACTATGGCTACACCTTC. Protein: CASSPDSNYGYTF.

The chain uses TRBV18 and TRBJ2-7, with 12 bases aligning to TRBD2. Trimming removed 6 bases from V and 2 bases from J; junction bases left unmatched: 11. CDR1 KGHSH and CDR2 LQKENI come from the germline V gene. The CDR3 spans 17 residues. The CDR3 protein is CASSGDSTSGRAYEQYF. CDR3 coding DNA: TGTGCCAGCTCCGGGGATTCGACTAGCGGGAGAGCCTACGAGCAGTACTTC.

This rearrangement joins TRBV7-8 to TRBJ2-7; the D gene is possibly TRBD1 (5 bases). The CDR3 contains 12 residues. Germline CDR1 is SGHVS and CDR2 is FQNEAQ. Trimming shortened V by 2 bases and J by 7 bases, and 9 bases separated the two germline ends. For the CDR3, the DNA is TGTGCCAGCAGCTTAAGGGGTCTGGAGCAGTACTTC. Its protein is CASSLRGLEQYF.